The 17 T cell receptor beta chains presented below share a single source sample, sequenced in a study of neoadjuvant nivolumab and ipilimumab in lung cancer. The data were produced by immunoSEQ multiplex PCR, yet TCRdb's version contains in-frame clones alone and is incomplete. Here the sample spans over 25,000 clones, about 92% being singletons. Here the sequenced sample was peripheral blood, taken after neoadjuvant nivolumab, alone or with ipilimumab, at or shortly before surgery. These receptors were taken from an adult with non-small cell lung cancer.

The chain has TRBV5-1 and TRBJ2-3, with 7 bases that match TRBD2. CDR3 size: 17 residues. Germline CDR1 SGHRS, CDR2 YFSETQ. J lost 2 bases, V lost 0 bases, and 9 bases had no gene match. The chain's CDR3 is CASSLGGIAGSTDTQYF. The CDR3, as DNA: TGCGCCAGCAGCTTGGGAGGAATAGCGGGTTCCACAGATACGCAGTATTTT.

The chain carries TRBV6-5 and TRBJ1-2, with D tentatively TRBD1 (6 bases). CDR3 length equals 12 residues. Per germline, CDR1 MNHEY and CDR2 SVGAGI. Trimming pared 7 bases from V and 4 bases from J, leaving 10 bases between. The CDR3 spells CASTTGLYGYTF. CDR3 sequence (DNA): TGTGCCAGCACTACAGGGCTCTATGGCTACACCTTC.

The rearrangement links TRBV5-1 to TRBJ2-1; possibly TRBD1 for D (5 bases). The CDR3 covers 15 residues. Per the germline V gene, CDR1 is SGHRS and CDR2 is YFSETQ. Deletions cut 2 bases from V and 8 bases from J, with 17 bases between. The CDR3 loop is CASSFQGRSLDEQFF. In DNA, the CDR3 is TGCGCCAGCAGCTTTCAGGGTCGCTCGTTAGATGAGCAGTTCTTC.

The J gene is TRBJ2-1, the V gene TRBV5-1; the D gene is possibly TRBD2 (5 bases). CDR1 is SGHRS and CDR2 is YFSETQ in the germline V gene. This CDR3 contains 13 residues. The V gene lost 4 bases and the J gene lost 7 bases, with 12 bases spanning the gap. CDR3 sequence (DNA): TGCGCCAGCAGCCACCCGGGCGGGAATGAGCAGTTCTTC. Translated: CASSHPGGNEQFF.

The chain has TRBV6-1 and TRBJ1-1; D is possibly TRBD1 (6 bases). V lost 2 bases to trimming and J lost 2 bases, with 18 bases between them. The CDR3 has 17 amino acids. CDR1 MNHNS and CDR2 SASEGT come from the germline V gene. CDR3 DNA sequence: TGTGCCAGCAGTGAAAAGGGGGTAATGGTAGTCAACACTGAAGCTTTCTTT. Translation gives CASSEKGVMVVNTEAFF.

The J gene is TRBJ2-5, the V gene TRBV9, with 9 nucleotides matching TRBD2. The J segment lost 3 bases and the V segment lost 2 bases, leaving 5 bases of the junction unmatched. The CDR3 is 15 amino acids. The germline V gene has CDR1 SGDLS and CDR2 YYNGEE. CDR3 sequence reads: CASSVSGSPEETQYF. Here the CDR3 DNA reads TGTGCCAGCAGCGTTAGCGGGAGTCCCGAAGAGACCCAGTACTTC.

V usage is TRBV5-1 and J usage is TRBJ2-5; 10 nucleotides match TRBD2. This CDR3 is built from 17 residues. Germline V gene lookup returns CDR1 SGHRS and CDR2 YFSETQ. Losses at the gene ends were 6 bases for V and 1 base for J; bases not matched to a gene: 12. The CDR3 loop is CASTQLGLAVIQETQYF. For the CDR3, the DNA is TGCGCCAGCACCCAGCTAGGACTAGCGGTAATCCAAGAGACCCAGTACTTC.

As DNA, the CDR3 is TGTGCCAGCAGTCAGGCGAACACCGGGGAGCTGTTTTTT. Translation: CASSQANTGELFF. The rearrangement joins TRBV7-3 to TRBJ2-2; D gene ambiguous. This CDR3 comprises 13 residues. V was shortened by 6 bases and J by 0 bases, with 5 bases between the two germline ends. The germline CDR1 and CDR2 sequences are SGHTA and FQGTGA.

The V call is TRBV19, the J call TRBJ1-2; D not resolved. Germline V CDR1 and CDR2: LNHDA, SQIVND (reference sequence). V lost 7 bases to trimming and J lost 0 bases, with 12 bases between them. CDR3 size: 14 residues. DNA of the CDR3: TGTGCCAGTAAGGGAGCGCTAGCTAACTATGGCTACACCTTC. Its protein product is CASKGALANYGYTF. Filled out from reference TRBV19 and TRBJ1-2, the complete variable domain reads DGGITQSPKYLFRKEGQNVTLSCEQNLNHDAMYWYRQDPGQGLRLIYYSQIVNDFQKGDIAEGYSVSREKKESFPLTVTSAQKNPTAFYLCASKGALANYGYTFGSGTRLTVV.

The rearrangement links TRBV9 to TRBJ2-5, with 9 bases matching TRBD2. The length of the CDR3 is 15 residues. The V gene end was trimmed by 3 bases and the J gene end by 2 bases; junction bases not matched to a gene: 5. CDR1 is SGDLS, CDR2 YYNGEE, per germline. The CDR3 reads CASSASGTTQETQYF. Here the CDR3 DNA reads TGTGCCAGCAGCGCTAGCGGGACAACTCAAGAGACCCAGTACTTC.

The V call is TRBV5-1, the J call TRBJ2-1; the match to TRBD2 covers 12 bases. V gave up 0 bases and J gave up 7 bases; unmatched junction bases: 5. The germline V gene encodes CDR1 SGHRS and CDR2 YFSETQ. The CDR3 length is 16 residues. The CDR3 spells CASSLDSGLAGNEQFF. CDR3 DNA sequence: TGCGCCAGCAGCTTGGATTCCGGACTAGCGGGAAATGAGCAGTTCTTC.

The chain uses TRBV6-1 and TRBJ2-3; D gene ambiguous. The V gene's germline CDR1 is MNHNS and CDR2 SASEGT. Trimming shortened V by 7 bases and J by 9 bases, and 11 bases separated the two germline ends. CDR3 length equals 11 residues. In nucleotides, the CDR3 is TGTGCCAGCACTTCTGACCCCACGCAGTATTTT. Residues: CASTSDPTQYF.

The genes are TRBV9 and TRBJ2-5, with 8 bases identical to TRBD2. This CDR3 contains 15 residues. The J segment lost 1 base and the V segment lost 3 bases, leaving 5 bases of the junction unmatched. Germline lookup yields CDR1 SGDLS and CDR2 YYNGEE. The CDR3 DNA reads TGTGCCAGCAGCGCATCCGGGACTAGCCAAGAGACCCAGTACTTC. Its translation: CASSASGTSQETQYF.

The CDR3 loop reads CASSLRPSGSSYNEQFF. The CDR3, as DNA: TGTGCCAGCAGCTTAAGACCTAGCGGGAGCTCCTACAATGAGCAGTTCTTC. The chain carries TRBV7-3 and TRBJ2-1; 10 bases fit TRBD2. V lost 1 base to trimming and J lost 0 bases; unmatched junction nucleotides: 3. The germline gives CDR1 SGHTA, CDR2 FQGTGA. The CDR3 is 17 residues long.

This chain links TRBV18 with TRBJ2-1; D remains ambiguous. The germline V gene encodes CDR1 KGHSH and CDR2 LQKENI. Deletions cut 2 bases from V and 1 base from J, with 3 bases between. The CDR3 consists of 13 residues. The CDR3 DNA sequence: TGTGCCAGCTCACCAGGTTCCTACAATGAGCAGTTCTTC. Residues: CASSPGSYNEQFF.

The J gene is TRBJ1-1, the V gene TRBV7-2; D is uncertain. With 4 bases removed from V and 0 bases from J, the gap between germline ends came to 9 bases. CDR3 length equals 14 residues. The germline CDR1 and CDR2 sequences are SGHTA and FQGNSA. CDR3 amino acids: CASSSGILNTEAFF. DNA of the CDR3: TGTGCCAGCAGCTCCGGAATATTGAACACTGAAGCTTTCTTT.

The CDR3, as DNA: TGTGCCAGCACTAACCGGGCCCGGAAGGAGACCCAGTACTTC. Its translation is CASTNRARKETQYF. The J gene is TRBJ2-5, the V gene TRBV2; D gene unclear. Germline-derived CDR1 and CDR2 are SNHLY and FYNNEI. This CDR3 has 14 residues. V was pared by 7 bases and J by 5 bases, with 17 bases between.